This is a list of T cell receptor beta chains from one sample in a study of blood T cell repertoires in COVID-19. TCRdb keeps only in-frame clones here, not all; method: immunoSEQ multiplex PCR. The sample carries 200,000 to 250,000 clones, 70% to 90% recorded once. Specimen: PBMCs or T cells enriched from blood (not recorded which). The origin of the receptors is a woman aged 35 to 49 with acute COVID-19. Each CDR3 is given with its conserved first and last residue. D genes are given only for firm matches. Rows may omit the clone size; those that give it use once, few, many or a size class.

>14|.|TRBV5-1|.|TRBJ2-5
TGCGCCAGCAGCCTAGGAACGGGACTCGAGACCCAGTACTTC
CASSLGTGLETQYF
>13|.|TRBV6-1|.|TRBJ2-1
TGTGCCAGCAACCTAATCTACGGGGGTGAGCAGTTCTTC
CASNLIYGGEQFF
>16|.|TRBV18|.|TRBJ2-6
TGTGCCAGCTCACCACCGTTAGCCTCTGGGGCCAACGTCCTGACTTTC
CASSPPLASGANVLTF
>15|.|TRBV5-1|.|TRBJ2-1
TGCGCCAGCAGCTTGAGGGCAGGGGACTACAATGAGCAGTTCTTC
CASSLRAGDYNEQFF
>13|TRBD1|TRBV18|.|TRBJ1-1
TGTGCCAGCTCTCGGGACAGATACACTGAAGCTTTCTTT
CASSRDRYTEAFF
>15|TRBD2|TRBV3-1/TRBV3-2|.|TRBJ2-1
TGTGCCAGCAGCCTTGGACTAGCGGGATACAATGAGCAGTTCTTC
CASSLGLAGYNEQFF
>13|.|TRBV27|.|TRBJ1-2
TGTGCCAGCAGTTTACGGGAGGGCTATGGCTACACCTTC
CASSLREGYGYTF
>14|.|TRBV6-5|few|TRBJ2-3
TGTGCCAGCAGTTGGACATCTTGGACAGATACGCAGTATTTT
CASSWTSWTDTQYF
>14|TRBD1|TRBV27|.|TRBJ2-2
TGTGCCACCCGAACAGGGGCCCACACCGGGGAGCTGTTTTTT
CATRTGAHTGELFF
>13|.|TRBV7-3|.|TRBJ2-5
TGTGCCAGCAGCCGCCTGGGGGGAGAGACCCAGTACTTC
CASSRLGGETQYF
>14|.|TRBV3-1/TRBV3-2|.|TRBJ1-1
TGTGCCAGCAGCGAGGGACATTTGAACACTGAAGCTTTCTTT
CASSEGHLNTEAFF
>18|.|TRBV11-2|.|TRBJ2-3
TGTGCCAGCAGCCATGCCACGACAGGACGAGGGGTCACAGATACGCAGTATTTT
CASSHATTGRGVTDTQYF
>16|.|TRBV6-5|.|TRBJ1-2
TGTGCCAGCAGTTACACCCAGAGAGGGGGTGGCTATGGCTACACCTTC
CASSYTQRGGGYGYTF
>15|.|TRBV6-4|once|TRBJ2-3
TGTGCCAGCAGTTGGACAGCCCTGGGCACAGATACGCAGTATTTT
CASSWTALGTDTQYF
>16|TRBD1|TRBV19|.|TRBJ2-7
TGTGCCAGTAGTATAGAGGGGGGGACAGGGACCTACGAGCAGTACTTC
CASSIEGGTGTYEQYF
>16|TRBD1|TRBV23-1|.|TRBJ2-1
TGCGCCAGCAGTCAAAGTGCAGGGGGCAAAAGAAATGAGCAGTTCTTC
CASSQSAGGKRNEQFF
>16|TRBD2|TRBV12-5|.|TRBJ2-3
TGTGCTAGTGGTCCGACTAGCGGGAGGGTCCCAGATACGCAGTATTTT
CASGPTSGRVPDTQYF
>14|.|TRBV6-6|.|TRBJ1-1
TGTGCCAGCAGTCCCATAGGCAGGGACACTGAAGCTTTCTTT
CASSPIGRDTEAFF
>15|.|TRBV7-9|.|TRBJ2-2
TGTGCCAGCAGCTTCAGCCGAGGGCGTAACGGGGAGCTGTTTTTT
CASSFSRGRNGELFF
>14|.|TRBV5-1|.|TRBJ2-5
TGCGCCAGCAGCTTGGAACCCGTAGCAGAGACCCAGTACTTC
CASSLEPVAETQYF
>12|.|TRBV13|.|TRBJ1-3
TGTGCCAGCAGCTTAAGGGGGGGCACCATATATTTT
CASSLRGGTIYF
>14|.|TRBV24-1|.|TRBJ2-2
TGTGCCACCGAGATGAGGGCGGCCACCGGGGAGCTGTTTTTT
CATEMRAATGELFF
>19|TRBD2|TRBV9|.|TRBJ2-2
TGTGCCAGCAGCGTCGGGGGGGCGATCGGCAGCGCGAACACCGGGGAGCTGTTTTTT
CASSVGGAIGSANTGELFF
>15|TRBD1|TRBV27|.|TRBJ2-7
TGTGCCAGCAGTTTAACCGGTTGGGACAGTTACGAGCAGTACTTC
CASSLTGWDSYEQYF